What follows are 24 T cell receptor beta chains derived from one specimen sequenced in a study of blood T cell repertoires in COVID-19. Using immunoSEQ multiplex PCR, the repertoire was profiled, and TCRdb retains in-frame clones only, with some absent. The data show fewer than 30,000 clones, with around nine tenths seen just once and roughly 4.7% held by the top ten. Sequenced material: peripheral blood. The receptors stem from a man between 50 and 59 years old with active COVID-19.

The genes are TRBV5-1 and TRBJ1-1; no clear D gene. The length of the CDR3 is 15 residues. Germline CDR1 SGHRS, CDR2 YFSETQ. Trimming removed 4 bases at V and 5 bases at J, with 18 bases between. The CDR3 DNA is TGCGCCAGCAGCCTAATTGCGGTCGGATTAACTGAAGCTTTCTTT. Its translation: CASSLIAVGLTEAFF. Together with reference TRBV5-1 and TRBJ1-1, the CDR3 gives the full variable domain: KAGVTQTPRYLIKTRGQQVTLSCSPISGHRSVSWYQQTPGQGLQFLFEYFSETQRNKGNFPGRFSGRQFSNSRSEMNVSTLELGDSALYLCASSLIAVGLTEAFFGQGTRLTVV.

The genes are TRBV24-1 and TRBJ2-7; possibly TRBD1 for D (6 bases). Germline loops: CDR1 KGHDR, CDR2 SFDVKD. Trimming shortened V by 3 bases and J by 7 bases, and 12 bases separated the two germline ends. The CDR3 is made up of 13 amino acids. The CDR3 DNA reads TGTGCCACCAGTGATCAGGGGCGTAGGGAGCAGTACTTC. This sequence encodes CATSDQGRREQYF.

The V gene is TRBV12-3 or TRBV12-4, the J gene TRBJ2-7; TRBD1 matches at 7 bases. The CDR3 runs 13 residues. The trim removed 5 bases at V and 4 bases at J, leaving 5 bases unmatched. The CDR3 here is CASSLDRVYEQYF. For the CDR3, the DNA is TGTGCCAGCAGTCTCGACAGGGTGTACGAGCAGTACTTC.

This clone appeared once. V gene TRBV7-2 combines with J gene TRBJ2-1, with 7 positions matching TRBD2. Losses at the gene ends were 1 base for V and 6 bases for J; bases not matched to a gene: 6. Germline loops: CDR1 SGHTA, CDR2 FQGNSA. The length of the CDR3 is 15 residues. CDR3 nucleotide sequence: TGTGCCAGCAGCTTAGATGGGGCTAGCGGCAATGAGCAGTTCTTC. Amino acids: CASSLDGASGNEQFF.

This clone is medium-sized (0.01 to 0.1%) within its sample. The CDR3 spells CSATGANSYEQYF. DNA for the CDR3: TGCAGCGCCACAGGGGCGAACTCCTACGAGCAGTACTTC. The chain is built from TRBV29-1 and TRBJ2-7; 7 nucleotides agree with TRBD1. V lost 7 bases and J lost 0; bases outside the gene matches: 6. Germline values: CDR1 SQVTM, CDR2 ANQGSEA. The CDR3 totals 13 residues.

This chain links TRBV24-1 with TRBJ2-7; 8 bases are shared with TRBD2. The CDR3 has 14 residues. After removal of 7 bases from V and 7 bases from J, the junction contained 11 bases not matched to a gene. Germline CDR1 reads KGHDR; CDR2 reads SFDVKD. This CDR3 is CATSDSGKGGEQYF. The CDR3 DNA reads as TGTGCCACCAGCGATAGCGGGAAAGGGGGGGAGCAGTACTTC.

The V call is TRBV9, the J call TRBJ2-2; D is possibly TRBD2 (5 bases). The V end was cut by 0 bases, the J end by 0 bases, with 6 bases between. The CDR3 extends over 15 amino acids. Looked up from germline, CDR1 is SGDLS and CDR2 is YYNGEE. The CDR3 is CASSVEAANTGELFF. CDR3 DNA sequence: TGTGCCAGCAGCGTAGAAGCGGCGAACACCGGGGAGCTGTTTTTT.

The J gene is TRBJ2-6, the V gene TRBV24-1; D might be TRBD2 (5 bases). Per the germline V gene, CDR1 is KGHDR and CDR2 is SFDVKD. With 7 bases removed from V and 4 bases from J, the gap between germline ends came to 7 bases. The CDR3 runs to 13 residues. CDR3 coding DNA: TGTGCCACCAGCGGACTCGGGGCCAACGTCCTGACTTTC. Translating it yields CATSGLGANVLTF.

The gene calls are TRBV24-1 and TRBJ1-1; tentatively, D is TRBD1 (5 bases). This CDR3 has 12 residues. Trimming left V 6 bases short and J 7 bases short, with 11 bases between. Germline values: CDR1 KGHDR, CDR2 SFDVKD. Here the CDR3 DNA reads TGTGCCACCAGTCTAGGAAGGGGTGAAGCTTTCTTT. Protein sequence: CATSLGRGEAFF.

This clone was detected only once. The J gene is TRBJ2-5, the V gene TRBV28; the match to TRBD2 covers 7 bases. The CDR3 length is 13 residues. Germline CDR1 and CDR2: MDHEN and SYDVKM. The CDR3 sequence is CATLGGSWETQYF. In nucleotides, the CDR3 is TGTGCAACTCTGGGGGGGTCGTGGGAGACCCAGTACTTC.

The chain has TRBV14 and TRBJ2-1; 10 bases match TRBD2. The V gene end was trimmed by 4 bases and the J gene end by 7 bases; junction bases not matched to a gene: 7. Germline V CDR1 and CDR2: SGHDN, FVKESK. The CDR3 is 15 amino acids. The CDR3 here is CASSRLAGVRNEQFF. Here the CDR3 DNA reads TGTGCCAGCAGCCGTCTAGCGGGAGTCCGAAATGAGCAGTTCTTC.

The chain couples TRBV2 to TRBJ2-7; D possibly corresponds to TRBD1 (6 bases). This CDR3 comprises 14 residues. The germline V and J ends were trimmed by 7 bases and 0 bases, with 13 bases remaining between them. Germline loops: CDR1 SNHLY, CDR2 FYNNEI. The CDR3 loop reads CASKGDPSSYEQYF. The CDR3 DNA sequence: TGTGCCAGCAAGGGGGACCCCAGCTCCTACGAGCAGTACTTC.

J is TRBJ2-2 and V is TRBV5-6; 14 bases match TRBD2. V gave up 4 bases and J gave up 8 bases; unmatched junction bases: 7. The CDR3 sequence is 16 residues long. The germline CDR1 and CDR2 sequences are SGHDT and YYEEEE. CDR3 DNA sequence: TGTGCCAGCAGCCGAAGGACTAGCGGGGGGACGGGGGAGCTGTTTTTT. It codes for CASSRRTSGGTGELFF.

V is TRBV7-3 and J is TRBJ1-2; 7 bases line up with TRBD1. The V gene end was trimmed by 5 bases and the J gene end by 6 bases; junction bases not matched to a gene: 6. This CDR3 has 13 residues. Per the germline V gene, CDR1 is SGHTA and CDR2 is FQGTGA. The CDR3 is CASSPDRANGYTF. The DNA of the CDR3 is TGTGCCAGCAGCCCTGACAGGGCTAATGGCTACACCTTC.

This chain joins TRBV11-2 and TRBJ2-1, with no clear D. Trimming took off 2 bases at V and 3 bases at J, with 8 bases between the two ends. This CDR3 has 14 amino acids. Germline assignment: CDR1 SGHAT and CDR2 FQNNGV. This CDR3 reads CASSLPGNYNEQFF. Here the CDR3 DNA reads TGTGCCAGCAGCTTACCGGGTAACTACAATGAGCAGTTCTTC.

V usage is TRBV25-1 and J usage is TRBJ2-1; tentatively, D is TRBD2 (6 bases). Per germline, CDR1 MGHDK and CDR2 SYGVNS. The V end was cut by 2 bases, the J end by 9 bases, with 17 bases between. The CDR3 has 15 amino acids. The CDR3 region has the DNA TGTGCCAGCAGTGAAAGAGGAGGGGCGAGGGGTGAGCAGTTCTTC. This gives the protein CASSERGGARGEQFF.

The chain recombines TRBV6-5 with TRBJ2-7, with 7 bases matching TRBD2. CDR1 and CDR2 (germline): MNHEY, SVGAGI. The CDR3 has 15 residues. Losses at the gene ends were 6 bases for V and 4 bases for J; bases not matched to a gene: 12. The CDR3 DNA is TGTGCCAGCAGCCCCGTGGGGGGGTCCCTTTACGAGCAGTACTTC. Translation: CASSPVGGSLYEQYF.

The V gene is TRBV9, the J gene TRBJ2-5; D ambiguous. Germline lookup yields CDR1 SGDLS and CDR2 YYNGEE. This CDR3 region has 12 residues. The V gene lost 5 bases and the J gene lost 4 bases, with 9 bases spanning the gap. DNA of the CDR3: TGTGCCAGCAGTCCGGGTGTAGAGACCCAGTACTTC. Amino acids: CASSPGVETQYF. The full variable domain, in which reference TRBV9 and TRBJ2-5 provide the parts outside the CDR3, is DSGVTQTPKHLITATGQRVTLRCSPRSGDLSVYWYQQSLDQGLQFLIQYYNGEERAKGNILERFSAQQFPDLHSELNLSSLELGDSALYFCASSPGVETQYFGPGTRLLVL.

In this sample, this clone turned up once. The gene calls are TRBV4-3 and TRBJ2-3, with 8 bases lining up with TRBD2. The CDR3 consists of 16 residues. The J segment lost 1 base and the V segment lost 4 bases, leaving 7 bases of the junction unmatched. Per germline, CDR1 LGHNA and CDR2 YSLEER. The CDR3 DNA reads TGCGCCAGCAGCCTTTCAAGCGGGAGTGGCACAGATACGCAGTATTTT. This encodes CASSLSSGSGTDTQYF.

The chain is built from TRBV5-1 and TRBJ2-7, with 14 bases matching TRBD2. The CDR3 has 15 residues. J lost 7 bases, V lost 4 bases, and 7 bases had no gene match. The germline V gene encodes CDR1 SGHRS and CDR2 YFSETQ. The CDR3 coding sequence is TGCGCCAGCAGCGCCGGGACTAGCGGGAGAGAGGAGCAGTACTTC. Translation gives CASSAGTSGREEQYF. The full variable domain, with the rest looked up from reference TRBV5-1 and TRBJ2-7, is KAGVTQTPRYLIKTRGQQVTLSCSPISGHRSVSWYQQTPGQGLQFLFEYFSETQRNKGNFPGRFSGRQFSNSRSEMNVSTLELGDSALYLCASSAGTSGREEQYFGPGTRLTVT.

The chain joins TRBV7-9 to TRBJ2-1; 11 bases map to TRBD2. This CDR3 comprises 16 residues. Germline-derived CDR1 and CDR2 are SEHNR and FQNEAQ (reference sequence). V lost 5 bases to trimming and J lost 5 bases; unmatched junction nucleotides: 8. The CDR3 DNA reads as TGTGCCAGCAGCCCGATAGCGGGGGGGCCAGACAATGAGCAGTTCTTC. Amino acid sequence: CASSPIAGGPDNEQFF.

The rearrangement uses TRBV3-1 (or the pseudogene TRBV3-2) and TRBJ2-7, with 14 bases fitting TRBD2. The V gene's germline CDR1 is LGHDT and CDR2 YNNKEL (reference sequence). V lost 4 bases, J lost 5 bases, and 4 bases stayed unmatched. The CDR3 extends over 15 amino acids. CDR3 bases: TGTGCCAGCAGCCGCGGGACTAGCGGGAGCGACGAGCAGTACTTC. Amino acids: CASSRGTSGSDEQYF.

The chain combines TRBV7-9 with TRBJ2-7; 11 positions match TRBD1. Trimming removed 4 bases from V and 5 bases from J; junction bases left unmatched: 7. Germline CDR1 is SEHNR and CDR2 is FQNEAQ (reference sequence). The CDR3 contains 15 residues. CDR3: CASSSPGTGGNEQYF. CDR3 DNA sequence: TGTGCCAGCAGCTCCCCCGGGACAGGGGGTAACGAGCAGTACTTC. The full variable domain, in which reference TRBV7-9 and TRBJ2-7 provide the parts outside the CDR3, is DTGVSQNPRHKITKRGQNVTFRCDPISEHNRLYWYRQTLGQGPEFLTYFQNEAQLEKSRLLSDRFSAERPKGSFSTLEIQRTEQGDSAMYLCASSSPGTGGNEQYFGPGTRLTVT.

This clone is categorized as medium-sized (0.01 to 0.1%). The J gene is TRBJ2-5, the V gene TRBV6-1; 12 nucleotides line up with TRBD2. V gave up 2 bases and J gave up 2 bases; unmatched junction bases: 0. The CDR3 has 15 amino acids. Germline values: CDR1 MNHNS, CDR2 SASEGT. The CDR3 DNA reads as TGTGCCAGCAGTGAACTAGCGGGGGGGCAAGAGACCCAGTACTTC. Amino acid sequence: CASSELAGGQETQYF.